This T cell receptor beta chain derives from a study of T cell repertoires in cytomegalovirus infection. Overall study results and limits: CMV-specific HLA-C-restricted TCR beta clonotypes dominated the ex vivo response. CMV carriers having the relevant HLA were flagged by cumulative public TCR beta family frequency.

This clonotype has just a few counts. Its cognate antigen is unknown. TCRdb independently ran MiXCR on the reads; one entry per CDR3 protein. The sample records some 150,000 distinct CDR3 sequences, about 6% being singletons. Sequencing was done on a sample of PBMCs. This receptor was taken from a human donor in good health (CMV status not recorded). Some clones in this sample may be carry-over from other donors' samples.

The CDR3 sequence is CASSVEVGGGNEQFF. CDR3 DNA sequence: TGTGCCAGCAGCGTAGAGGTGGGGGGTGGCAATGAGCAGTTCTTC. The rearrangement uses TRBV9 and TRBJ2-1; D possibly corresponds to TRBD2 (6 bases). V was pared by 0 bases and J by 6 bases, with 13 bases between. The CDR3 length is 15 residues. Germline V gene lookup returns CDR1 SGDLS and CDR2 YYNGEE.